What follows are 5 T cell receptor beta chains derived from one specimen sequenced in a study of cytomegalovirus exposure and HLA in healthy donors. With 60 Vbeta and 13 Jbeta primers, the PCR was carried out. TCRdb keeps only in-frame clones here, not all; method: immunoSEQ multiplex PCR. This sample contains some 200,000 clones. The sequenced sample was PBMCs. The receptors here all came from a boy younger than 18 in good health and CMV-seronegative.

The V gene is TRBV5-4, the J gene TRBJ2-6; a weak D match, TRBD2 (6 bases). The CDR3 consists of 16 residues. Germline CDR1 reads SGHNT; CDR2 reads YYREEE (reference sequence). V was trimmed by 5 bases and J by 4 bases, leaving 16 bases between them. CDR3 protein: CASRNPGGLGANVLTF. CDR3 nucleotides: TGTGCCAGCAGAAACCCCGGAGGGTTGGGGGCCAACGTCCTGACTTTC. Filled out from reference TRBV5-4 and TRBJ2-6, the complete variable domain reads ETGVTQSPTHLIKTRGQQVTLRCSSQSGHNTVSWYQQALGQGPQFIFQYYREEENGRGNFPPRFSGLQFPNYSSELNVNALELDDSALYLCASRNPGGLGANVLTFGAGSRLTVL.

The V call is TRBV6-5, the J call TRBJ1-1; a weak D match, TRBD1 (5 bases). V lost 6 bases and J 4 bases, leaving 12 bases between the germline ends. Germline V CDR1 and CDR2: MNHEY, SVGAGI. The CDR3 covers 13 residues. The CDR3 sequence is CASSSVGRTEAFF. CDR3 DNA: TGTGCCAGCAGCTCCGTGGGGCGCACTGAAGCTTTCTTT.

The chain carries TRBV6-6 and TRBJ2-3; D remains unclear. Trimming removed 6 bases from V and 4 bases from J, with 5 bases in between. This CDR3 spans 11 amino acids. The germline V gene has CDR1 MNHNY and CDR2 SVGAGI (reference sequence). The CDR3 sequence: CASSRADTQYF. Here the CDR3 DNA reads TGTGCCAGCAGCCGGGCAGATACGCAGTATTTT.

For this clone: At one boundary the junction diverges from the germline segment, which might be a read error. The chain is built from TRBV27 and TRBJ1-1, with 9 bases fitting TRBD1. The germline V gene has CDR1 MNHEY and CDR2 SMNVEV (reference sequence). This CDR3 is 15 amino acids long. The CDR3 loop is CASSLSETGGTEAFF. CDR3 nucleotide sequence: TGTGCCAGCAGTCTATCGGAGACAGGGGGCACTGAAGCTTTCTTT.

V and J are TRBV6-5 and TRBJ2-5; the D is unclear. V was cut by 4 bases and J by 1 base, with 7 bases left in between. Germline V gene lookup returns CDR1 MNHEY and CDR2 SVGAGI. The CDR3 totals 13 residues. CDR3 DNA sequence: TGTGCCAGCAGTTCTCGGGTCCAAGAGACCCAGTACTTC. It yields the protein CASSSRVQETQYF.